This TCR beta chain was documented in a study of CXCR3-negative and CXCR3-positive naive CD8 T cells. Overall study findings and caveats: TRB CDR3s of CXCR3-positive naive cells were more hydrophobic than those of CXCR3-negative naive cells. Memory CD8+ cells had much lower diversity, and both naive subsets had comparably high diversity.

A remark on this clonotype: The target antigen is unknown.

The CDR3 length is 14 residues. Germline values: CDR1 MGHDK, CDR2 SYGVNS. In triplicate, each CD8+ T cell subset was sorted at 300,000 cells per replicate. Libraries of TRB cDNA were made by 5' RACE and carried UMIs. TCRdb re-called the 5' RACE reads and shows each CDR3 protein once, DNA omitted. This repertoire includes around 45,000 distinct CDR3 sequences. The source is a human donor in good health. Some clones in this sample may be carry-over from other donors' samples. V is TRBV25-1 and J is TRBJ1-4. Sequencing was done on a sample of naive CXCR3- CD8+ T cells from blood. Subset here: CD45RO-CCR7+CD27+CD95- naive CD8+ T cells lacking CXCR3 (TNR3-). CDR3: CASSEYSTGEKLFF.